This entry lists 16 T cell receptor beta chains sequenced from one sample in a study of glioma-infiltrating T cells (dated by TCRdb to about 2016). The sample was run on an Illumina MiSeq. The iRepertoire nested amplicon-rescue multiplex PCR (arm-PCR) platform was used to amplify TCR alpha and beta CDR3 regions from RNA. TCRdb reprocessing: public reads trimmed at Q25 with fastp, clones called with MiXCR, in-frame beta chains kept. CDR3 protein sequences are deduplicated, and each keeps its most common genes and DNA. The sample contains around 390,000 distinct CDR3 sequences, about 40% of them found a single time. The ten largest make up about 12% of the sample. Material: glioma tissue, nonneoplastic brain tissue, or PBMCs (not recorded which). These receptors were obtained from a human donor with low-grade glioma or glioblastoma, undergoing nonglioma brain surgery, or in good health (not recorded which).

The rearrangement uses TRBV12-3 or TRBV12-4 and TRBJ1-5; D possibly corresponds to TRBD1 (6 bases). The CDR3 loop spans 13 amino acids. V was trimmed by 6 bases and J by 5 bases, leaving 11 bases between them. CDR3 region: CASRATGYQPQHF. CDR3 nucleotides: TGTGCCAGCAGAGCGACAGGATATCAGCCCCAGCATTTT.

V and J are TRBV20-1 and TRBJ1-6; 9 bases map to TRBD1. Germline CDR1 DFQATT, CDR2 SNEGSKA (reference sequence). The CDR3 is 14 residues long. The V gene end was trimmed by 2 bases and the J gene end by 8 bases; junction bases not matched to a gene: 4. The chain's CDR3 is CSARKTGGHSPLHF. CDR3 coding DNA: TGCAGTGCTAGAAAAACAGGGGGCCATTCACCCCTCCACTTT.

The J gene is TRBJ1-2, the V gene TRBV7-2; D unclear. V lost 5 bases and J 5 bases, leaving 12 bases between the germline ends. This CDR3 contains 13 residues. Germline values: CDR1 SGHTA, CDR2 FQGNSA. CDR3 loop: CASSRAGTYGYTF. In nucleotides, the CDR3 is TGTGCCAGCAGCAGGGCAGGAACTTATGGCTACACCTTC. The whole variable domain, remainder taken from reference TRBV7-2 and TRBJ1-2, is GAGVSQSPSNKVTEKGKDVELRCDPISGHTALYWYRQSLGQGLEFLIYFQGNSAPDKSGLPSDRFSAERTGGSVSTLTIQRTQQEDSAVYLCASSRAGTYGYTFGSGTRLTVV.

Regarding this clonotype: A read error is possible here, since a much larger clone lies one base away. The final CDR3 position lacks the conserved phenylalanine or tryptophan, pointing to a likely read error. V is TRBV20-1 and J is TRBJ2-2; the D gene is possibly TRBD1 (6 bases). The germline CDR1 and CDR2 sequences are DFQATT and SNEGSKA (reference sequence). The CDR3 length is 17 residues. Trimming removed 1 base at V and 3 bases at J, with 18 bases between. CDR3 sequence (DNA): TGCAGTGCTAGAGCGCCAGGGGCCGACGCGTACACCGGGGAGCTGTTTCTT. Translating gives CSARAPGADAYTGELFL.

The rearrangement links TRBV20-1 to TRBJ2-1; unclear D gene. This CDR3 contains 14 residues. V was cut by 6 bases and J by 4 bases, with 16 bases left in between. Germline CDR1 and CDR2: DFQATT and SNEGSKA (reference sequence). In DNA form, the CDR3 reads TGCAGTGCCCAACAACCGACGGCGTACAATGAGCAGTTCTTC. Translating gives CSAQQPTAYNEQFF.

The count of this clonotype is one. The chain links TRBV4-2 to TRBJ2-7; D uncertain. The J call may be in error: the DNA end matches TRBJ2-5 better. CDR1 is LGHNA and CDR2 is YNFKEQ in the germline V gene. The CDR3 extends over 14 amino acids. CDR3 loop: CASSQAVGQETQYF. DNA for the CDR3: TGTGCCAGCAGCCAAGCGGTAGGACAAGAGACCCAGTACTTC.

There are many counts of this clonotype. The rearrangement uses TRBV6-1 and TRBJ1-5; 10 nucleotides agree with TRBD1. Germline CDR1 MNHNS, CDR2 SASEGT. CDR3 length: 15 residues. Trimming at V came to 9 bases and at J to 3 bases, leaving 8 bases not matched to a gene. CDR3 region: CARGTGDIFNQPQHF. The CDR3 region has the DNA TGTGCCAGGGGGACAGGGGATATTTTCAATCAGCCCCAGCATTTT.

In its sample, this clonotype was seen many times. This sequence joins TRBV20-1 and TRBJ1-1; 7 nucleotides line up with TRBD1. The junction had 9 bases not matched to a gene; V was cut back by 6 bases and J by 2 bases. From germline, CDR1 is DFQATT and CDR2 SNEGSKA (reference sequence). The CDR3 is 14 residues long. CDR3 residues: CSATHHRGNTEAFF. The CDR3, as DNA: TGCAGTGCAACCCATCACAGGGGAAACACTGAAGCTTTCTTT.

To note about this clonotype: One end of the junction varies from germline; a read error may be responsible. V usage is TRBV20-1 and J usage is TRBJ1-5; unclear D gene. CDR1 is DFQATT and CDR2 is SNEGSKA in the germline V gene (reference sequence). The CDR3 consists of 13 residues. The CDR3 sequence is CSDRDLANQPQHF. For the CDR3, the DNA is TGCAGTGATAGAGATCTCGCGAATCAGCCCCAGCATTTT.

V gene TRBV15 combines with J gene TRBJ1-5; perhaps TRBD1 as D (5 bases). The CDR3 runs 14 residues. Germline CDR1 LNHNV, CDR2 YYDKDF (reference sequence). The V and J ends lost 9 bases and 1 base respectively, with 13 bases between them. The DNA of the CDR3 is TGTGCCACAGCGGACCGGGGGAGCAATCAGCCCCAGCATTTT. The encoded protein is CATADRGSNQPQHF. The complete variable domain, with remaining parts taken from reference TRBV15 and TRBJ1-5, reads DAMVIQNPRYQVTQFGKPVTLSCSQTLNHNVMYWYQQKSSQAPKLLFHYYDKDFNNEADTPDNFQSRRPNTSFCFLDIRSPGLGDTAMYLCATADRGSNQPQHFGDGTRLSIL.

This clonotype came up many times. The V and J genes are TRBV28 and TRBJ2-7, with D tentatively TRBD1 (5 bases). Germline assignment: CDR1 MDHEN and CDR2 SYDVKM. Trimming cost V 6 bases and J 0 bases, with 6 bases left between them. CDR3 length: 12 residues. CDR3 in amino acids: CASSDSSYEQYF. In nucleotides, the CDR3 is TGTGCCAGCAGCGACAGCTCCTACGAGCAGTACTTC. Full variable domain (missing parts from reference TRBV28 and TRBJ2-7): DVKVTQSSRYLVKRTGEKVFLECVQDMDHENMFWYRQDPGLGLRLIYFSYDVKMKEKGDIPEGYSVSREKKERFSLILESASTNQTSMYLCASSDSSYEQYFGPGTRLTVT.

Note on this clonotype: A much larger clonotype is one base distant, so this may be a read error. The rearrangement links TRBV6-4 to TRBJ2-3, with TRBD2 identical over 7 bases. The junction had 2 bases not matched to a gene; V was cut back by 2 bases and J by 0 bases. CDR3 length: 15 residues. The germline gives CDR1 MRHNA, CDR2 SNTAGT. CDR3 loop: CASSDKAGSTDTQYF. In DNA, the CDR3 is TGTGCCAGCAGTGACAAAGCGGGAAGCACAGATACGCAGTATTTT.

This clonotype has only a few counts. The chain links TRBV29-1 to TRBJ1-2; no clear D gene. The CDR3 extends over 13 amino acids. CDR1 and CDR2 (germline): SQVTM, ANQGSEA. V lost 3 bases and J 0 bases, leaving 8 bases between the germline ends. CDR3 residues: CSVEQATNYGYTF. Written as DNA, the CDR3 is TGCAGCGTTGAGCAGGCTACTAACTATGGCTACACCTTC. The entire variable domain, with the rest obtained from reference TRBV29-1 and TRBJ1-2, is as follows: SAVISQKPSRDICQRGTSLTIQCQVDSQVTMMFWYRQQPGQSLTLIATANQGSEATYESGFVIDKFPISRPNLTFSTLTVSNMSPEDSSIYLCSVEQATNYGYTFGSGTRLTVV.

This clonotype was found a few times. The chain is built from TRBV7-3 and TRBJ2-1; the match to TRBD2 covers 7 bases. Germline loops: CDR1 SGHTA, CDR2 FQGTGA. Trimming took 0 bases from V and 6 from J; bases not matched to a gene: 8. The CDR3 sequence is 16 residues long. CDR3 sequence: CASSLTALANFNEQFF. DNA of the CDR3: TGTGCCAGCAGCTTAACGGCACTAGCGAATTTCAATGAGCAGTTCTTC. Together with reference TRBV7-3 and TRBJ2-1, the CDR3 gives the full variable domain: GAGVSQTPSNKVTEKGKYVELRCDPISGHTALYWYRQSLGQGPEFLIYFQGTGAADDSGLPNDRFFAVRPEGSVSTLKIQRTERGDSAVYLCASSLTALANFNEQFFGPGTRLTVL.

The CDR3 DNA is TGTGCCAGCAGTTTAAGGCTAGCGGGAGGGCCGACCGGGGAGCTGTTTTTT. It encodes CASSLRLAGGPTGELFF. The chain joins TRBV28 to TRBJ2-2; 12 nucleotides agree with TRBD2. The ends lost 2 bases at V and 5 bases at J; junction bases unmatched: 6. The germline V gene encodes CDR1 MDHEN and CDR2 SYDVKM. CDR3 length: 17 amino acids. Drawing the rest from reference TRBV28 and TRBJ2-2, the complete variable domain is DVKVTQSSRYLVKRTGEKVFLECVQDMDHENMFWYRQDPGLGLRLIYFSYDVKMKEKGDIPEGYSVSREKKERFSLILESASTNQTSMYLCASSLRLAGGPTGELFFGEGSRLTVL.

The rearrangement uses TRBV20-1 and TRBJ2-1, with D hard to call. Germline V CDR1 and CDR2: DFQATT, SNEGSKA (reference sequence). V was cut by 6 bases and J by 3 bases, with 15 bases left in between. The CDR3 loop spans 14 amino acids. The CDR3 DNA reads as TGCAGTGCCAAGGGTATTCAGAGCTACAATGAGCAGTTCTTC. Translation: CSAKGIQSYNEQFF.